A selection of T cell receptor beta chains follows, all from one sample in a study of T cell responses to AZD1222 COVID-19 vaccine. Generated by immunoSEQ multiplex PCR, the TCRdb table keeps only in-frame clones and is missing some. The table shows 110,000 or so clones, with more than 70% occurring only once. Sequencing was performed on peripheral blood, taken on day 0 of AZD1222 vaccination. The origin of the receptors is an adult in good health. CDR3s include the opening cysteine and the closing phenylalanine or tryptophan. D genes are given only for firm matches. Some rows have no size entry. The others give once, few or many, or a class for an expanded clone.

d_call j_call clone_size v_call cdr3_aa cdr3_nt
NA TRBJ1-6 NA TRBV30 CAWSLATGLNSPLHF TGTGCCTGGAGTTTGGCTACCGGACTCAATTCACCCCTCCACTTT
NA TRBJ1-2 NA TRBV7-9 CASSPSFDGYTF TGTGCCAGCAGCCCGAGCTTCGATGGCTACACCTTC
NA TRBJ2-1 NA TRBV3-1/TRBV3-2 CASSQDLRNEQFF TGTGCCAGCAGCCAAGATTTACGCAATGAGCAGTTCTTC
NA TRBJ2-1 NA TRBV2 CASNKLRVDNEQFF TGTGCCAGCAATAAGTTGCGGGTGGACAATGAGCAGTTCTTC
NA TRBJ2-7 NA TRBV30 CAWRAGGYEQYF TGTGCCTGGAGGGCCGGGGGCTACGAGCAGTACTTC
NA TRBJ2-2 few TRBV24-1 CAVMKGTGELFF TGTGCCGTCATGAAGGGGACCGGGGAGCTGTTTTTT
TRBD1 TRBJ1-5 NA TRBV19 CASSGTGRNQPQHF TGTGCCAGTAGTGGGACAGGCCGCAATCAGCCCCAGCATTTT
NA TRBJ2-7 NA TRBV23-1 CASSPPGWDYEQYF TGCGCCAGCAGTCCCCCCGGTTGGGACTACGAGCAGTACTTC
NA TRBJ1-5 NA TRBV7-8 CASSLAGVGAIGNQPQHF TGTGCCAGCAGCTTAGCGGGGGTGGGGGCGATAGGCAATCAGCCCCAGCATTTT
TRBD1 TRBJ2-6 NA TRBV28 CASLTGAGANVLTF TGTGCCAGCCTTACAGGGGCAGGGGCCAACGTCCTGACTTTC
NA TRBJ1-2 NA TRBV4-3 CASSQETTGPNYGYTF TGCGCCAGCAGCCAAGAAACAACGGGCCCTAACTATGGCTACACCTTC
TRBD1 TRBJ1-1 NA TRBV7-2 CASSRQGNTEAFF TGTGCCAGCAGTCGACAGGGGAACACTGAAGCTTTCTTT
NA TRBJ1-2 NA TRBV20-1 CSASGGFSGYTF TGCAGTGCTAGTGGAGGGTTTTCTGGCTACACCTTC
NA TRBJ1-2 NA TRBV28 CASGSHGGYGYTF TGTGCCAGCGGATCCCACGGGGGCTATGGCTACACCTTC
NA TRBJ2-1 few TRBV7-8 CASSLGPYNEQFF TGTGCCAGCAGCTTAGGGCCTTACAATGAGCAGTTCTTC
TRBD2 TRBJ2-7 NA TRBV19 CASSGTSGTAEQYF TGTGCCAGTAGCGGTACTAGCGGCACCGCGGAGCAGTACTTC
NA TRBJ1-3 few TRBV3-1/TRBV3-2 CASSLAGQSNGNTIYF TGTGCCAGCAGCCTAGCCGGACAGTCGAATGGAAACACCATATATTTT
TRBD2 TRBJ2-1 NA TRBV28 CASSSRLAGENEQFF TGTGCCAGCAGTTCCCGACTAGCGGGAGAGAATGAGCAGTTCTTC
TRBD1 TRBJ2-1 NA TRBV7-3 CASSLRQGGQGGNEQFF TGTGCCAGCAGCTTAAGGCAGGGGGGACAGGGTGGGAATGAGCAGTTCTTC
NA TRBJ2-3 NA TRBV15 CATSRVALRSLDTQYF TGTGCCACCAGCAGGGTAGCCCTCAGAAGTTTGGATACGCAGTATTTT
TRBD2 TRBJ2-1 NA TRBV28 CASSSPELADLEQFF TGTGCCAGCAGTTCCCCCGAACTAGCGGACCTTGAGCAGTTCTTC
NA TRBJ1-5 NA TRBV7-8 CASSWGLSFNQPQHF TGTGCCAGCAGCTGGGGACTTTCTTTCAATCAGCCCCAGCATTTT
NA TRBJ2-3 few TRBV5-1 CASSLGLAGDYTDTQYF TGCGCCAGCAGCTTGGGGCTAGCAGGGGATTACACAGATACGCAGTATTTT
TRBD1 TRBJ2-2 once TRBV5-1 CASSLALTGAGELFF TGCGCCAGCAGCTTGGCCTTGACAGGGGCCGGGGAGCTGTTTTTT
NA TRBJ2-5 NA TRBV7-2 CASSLGGLNQETQYF TGTGCCAGCAGCTTAGGGGGTCTAAACCAAGAGACCCAGTACTTC
NA TRBJ2-6 NA TRBV19 CASSPFGAGANVLTF TGTGCCAGTAGCCCCTTCGGGGCTGGGGCCAACGTCCTGACTTTC
NA TRBJ1-2 NA TRBV3-1/TRBV3-2 CASWEGYNYGYTF TGTGCCAGCTGGGAAGGGTATAACTATGGCTACACCTTC
TRBD1 TRBJ2-7 NA TRBV2 CASSGQGYEQYF TGTGCCAGCAGCGGACAGGGCTACGAGCAGTACTTC
NA TRBJ2-7 NA TRBV2 CASSAEGGHEQYF TGTGCCAGCAGTGCGGAAGGGGGGCACGAGCAGTACTTC
TRBD2 TRBJ2-1 NA TRBV4-2 CASSPSSGRPSNEQFF TGTGCCAGCAGCCCATCTAGCGGGAGACCATCCAATGAGCAGTTCTTC
TRBD2 TRBJ2-5 NA TRBV5-4 CASSRGLAGYQETQYF TGTGCCAGCAGCCGGGGACTAGCGGGGTACCAAGAGACCCAGTACTTC
NA TRBJ2-5 once TRBV5-1 CASSPSQGGETQYF TGCGCCAGCAGCCCCAGTCAGGGGGGGGAGACCCAGTACTTC
TRBD2 TRBJ2-1 NA TRBV9 CASSETSGRAGEQFF TGTGCCAGCAGCGAGACTAGCGGGAGGGCCGGTGAGCAGTTCTTC
TRBD1 TRBJ2-2 NA TRBV15 CATSRPSQGTGELFF TGTGCCACCAGCAGACCATCACAGGGGACCGGGGAGCTGTTTTTT
NA TRBJ2-7 NA TRBV6-5 CASRRAWGDEQYF TGTGCCAGCCGTAGAGCGTGGGGAGACGAGCAGTACTTC
NA TRBJ1-5 NA TRBV7-2 CASSFGTVYSNQPQHF TGTGCCAGCAGCTTTGGGACGGTATATAGCAATCAGCCCCAGCATTTT
NA TRBJ1-1 few TRBV6-6 CASRTSGIGGTEAFF TGTGCCAGCAGGACATCAGGGATAGGAGGCACTGAAGCTTTCTTT
NA TRBJ2-5 NA TRBV7-3 CASSPGLRDGETQYF TGTGCCAGCAGCCCCGGGTTGCGGGACGGGGAGACCCAGTACTTC
NA TRBJ2-1 NA TRBV2 CASSDVRMYNEQFF TGTGCCAGCAGTGACGTGAGGATGTACAATGAGCAGTTCTTC
NA TRBJ2-3 NA TRBV28 CASSLIDTQYF TGTGCCAGCAGTTTGATAGATACGCAGTATTTT
NA TRBJ2-7 NA TRBV27 CASSLSNPGSYEQYF TGTGCCAGCAGTTTATCGAACCCGGGCTCCTACGAGCAGTACTTC
TRBD1 TRBJ2-5 NA TRBV7-9 CASSLRGTGSNRGGETQYF TGTGCCAGCAGCTTACGGGGGACAGGATCGAACAGGGGTGGTGAGACCCAGTACTTC
TRBD1 TRBJ1-2 NA TRBV28 CASSARTGGGYTF TGTGCCAGCAGCGCGAGGACAGGAGGTGGCTACACCTTC
NA TRBJ1-6 NA TRBV24-1 CATNGGIGSPLHF TGTGCCACCAACGGGGGTATAGGTTCACCCCTCCACTTT
TRBD2 TRBJ2-7 NA TRBV15 CATSRTTSGSYEQYF TGTGCCACCAGCAGAACGACTAGCGGGAGTTACGAGCAGTACTTC
TRBD1 TRBJ1-6 NA TRBV3-1/TRBV3-2 CASSPTGGRGSPLHF TGTGCCAGCAGTCCAACAGGGGGCAGGGGTTCACCCCTCCACTTT
TRBD1 TRBJ1-4 NA TRBV30 CAGGQGGTTNEKLFF TGTGCCGGGGGACAGGGAGGAACAACTAATGAAAAACTGTTTTTT
NA TRBJ2-3 once TRBV30 CAWSLPLPTDTQYF TGTGCCTGGAGTCTCCCCTTACCCACAGATACGCAGTATTTT
NA TRBJ1-6 NA TRBV28 CASRAGGGRAPLHF TGTGCCAGCAGGGCCGGCGGGGGGCGAGCACCCCTCCACTTT
TRBD2 TRBJ2-4 NA TRBV6-2/TRBV6-3 CASSSYMTSGQNIQYF TGTGCCAGCAGTTCATATATGACTAGCGGTCAAAACATTCAGTACTTC
NA TRBJ1-1 once TRBV7-6 CASSLQPNTEAFF TGTGCCAGCAGCTTACAGCCGAACACTGAAGCTTTCTTT
TRBD1 TRBJ1-1 NA TRBV4-2 CASSHAGTANTEAFF TGTGCCAGCAGCCATGCCGGGACAGCCAACACTGAAGCTTTCTTT
TRBD2 TRBJ2-7 NA TRBV7-6 CASSLAPLAGVPYEQYF TGTGCCAGCAGCTTAGCACCCCTAGCGGGGGTGCCCTACGAGCAGTACTTC
NA TRBJ1-3 NA TRBV19 CASRILAGNTIYF TGTGCCAGTAGAATTCTCGCTGGAAACACCATATATTTT
TRBD1 TRBJ1-1 NA TRBV7-9 CASSTRTGGEGSNTEAFF TGTGCCAGCAGCACCCGGACAGGGGGCGAGGGGTCGAACACTGAAGCTTTCTTT
NA TRBJ2-1 NA TRBV9 CASSGQFFYNEQFF TGTGCCAGCAGCGGCCAGTTCTTCTACAATGAGCAGTTCTTC
TRBD2 TRBJ2-1 NA TRBV4-1 CASSQTSGNEQFF TGCGCCAGCAGCCAAACTAGCGGCAATGAGCAGTTCTTC
NA TRBJ1-2 once TRBV24-1 CATSDLGDTGGYGYTF TGTGCCACCAGTGATTTAGGGGACACGGGAGGGTATGGCTACACCTTC
NA TRBJ1-5 NA TRBV7-2 CASSSRGGGNQPQHF TGTGCCAGCAGCTCCCGCGGAGGGGGCAATCAGCCCCAGCATTTT